This TCR beta chain was sequenced during a study of neurological immune-mediated disorders. Overall study findings and caveats: The expanded clones of different subjects shared no CDR3 amino acid sequences (suggesting private repertoires in all groups).

This clonotype was recorded many times. Its antigen is unidentified. The cDNA was generated through 5'RACE incorporating 10-nucleotide random UMIs. TCRdb reprocessed the 5' RACE reads with MiXCR, giving one entry per CDR3 protein. The sample lists about 60,000 distinct CDR3 sequences, 3% to 4% occurring once. The germline gives CDR1 SNHLY, CDR2 FYNNEI. V shed 7 bases and J shed 1 base, with 10 bases lying between them. The CDR3 extends over 13 amino acids. The sequence came from a woman aged 55-69 years with multiple sclerosis. The chain couples TRBV2 to TRBJ2-5; D gene uncertain. The sequencing input was PBMCs. Written as DNA, the CDR3 is TGTGCCAGCACCGTCCGGACCCAAGAGACCCAGTACTTC. As protein: CASTVRTQETQYF. The full variable domain, its missing parts supplied by reference TRBV2 and TRBJ2-5, is EPEVTQTPSHQVTQMGQEVILRCVPISNHLYFYWYRQILGQKVEFLVSFYNNEISEKSEIFDDQFSVERPDGSNFTLKIRSTKLEDSAMYFCASTVRTQETQYFGPGTRLLVL.